These T cell receptor beta chains were read from a single sample in a study of cytomegalovirus exposure and HLA in healthy donors. Assay: immunoSEQ multiplex PCR; the TCRdb copy retains only in-frame clones and omits some. This sample has about 60,000 clones, with 70% found just once. Sequenced sample: PBMCs. These receptors were collected from a woman in her sixties in good health and CMV-seropositive. CDR3s include the opening cysteine and the closing phenylalanine or tryptophan. A D gene is named only where the DNA matches it firmly. Some rows have no size entry. The others give once, few or many, or a class for an expanded clone.

D	size	V	J	CDR3	DNA
NA	NA	TRBV5-1	TRBJ1-4	CASSRGVAGTNEKLFF	TGCGCCAGCAGCCGGGGGGTCGCGGGAACTAATGAAAAACTGTTTTTT
NA	once	TRBV29-1	TRBJ1-2	CSVWSGVNYGYTF	TGCAGCGTTTGGTCCGGGGTTAACTATGGCTACACCTTC
TRBD1	few	TRBV18	TRBJ1-4	CASSLRDRELATNEKLFF	TGTGCCAGCTCACTCCGGGACAGGGAACTTGCAACTAATGAAAAACTGTTTTTT
NA	NA	TRBV5-1	TRBJ2-1	CASSLGGDNEQFF	TGCGCCAGCAGCTTGGGGGGGGACAATGAGCAGTTCTTC
TRBD1	NA	TRBV7-9	TRBJ1-6	CASSPPGQGGISPLHF	TGTGCCAGCAGCCCGCCCGGACAGGGAGGAATTTCACCCCTCCACTTT
TRBD1	NA	TRBV7-8	TRBJ1-2	CASSLARDRAPYGYTF	TGTGCCAGCAGCTTAGCGCGGGACAGGGCCCCATATGGCTACACCTTC
NA	NA	TRBV11-3	TRBJ1-6	CASSVGVDSPLHF	TGTGCCAGCAGCGTCGGGGTTGATTCACCCCTCCACTTT
NA	NA	TRBV5-1	TRBJ1-2	CASSLDGQTTYYGYTF	TGCGCCAGCAGCTTGGACGGACAGACGACTTACTATGGCTACACCTTC
NA	NA	TRBV9	TRBJ1-3	CASSVNQGPGNTIYF	TGTGCCAGCAGCGTAAACCAGGGCCCTGGAAACACCATATATTTT
NA	NA	TRBV7-6	TRBJ1-1	CASSLGGPEAFF	TGTGCCAGCAGCTTAGGGGGGCCCGAAGCTTTCTTT
NA	NA	TRBV5-1	TRBJ2-1	CASSPGQLNSYNEQFF	TGCGCCAGCAGCCCTGGACAGCTTAACTCCTACAATGAGCAGTTCTTC
TRBD1	few	TRBV5-4	TRBJ2-7	CASSQETGREQYF	TGTGCCAGCAGCCAAGAGACAGGGCGCGAGCAGTACTTC
NA	NA	TRBV4-3	TRBJ1-1	CASSLGGSYYTEAFF	TGCGCCAGCAGCCTGGGAGGGTCTTACTACACTGAAGCTTTCTTT
TRBD1	NA	TRBV4-3	TRBJ1-2	CASSARSGQGLANYGYTF	TGCGCCAGCAGCGCGAGGTCCGGACAGGGGCTGGCTAACTATGGCTACACCTTC
TRBD1	NA	TRBV30	TRBJ1-2	CAWSALGQGNYGYTF	TGTGCCTGGAGCGCCCTCGGACAGGGGAACTATGGCTACACCTTC
NA	NA	TRBV5-1	TRBJ2-3	CASSFPGGAGDTQYF	TGTGCCAGCAGCTTCCCTGGGGGGGCAGGGGATACGCAGTATTTT
NA	NA	TRBV18	TRBJ1-1	CASSQTGNTEAFF	TGTGCCAGCTCACAGACAGGGAACACTGAAGCTTTCTTT
TRBD1	NA	TRBV19	TRBJ1-2	CASSIPTGYYGYTF	TGTGCCAGTAGTATACCGACAGGGTACTATGGCTACACCTTC